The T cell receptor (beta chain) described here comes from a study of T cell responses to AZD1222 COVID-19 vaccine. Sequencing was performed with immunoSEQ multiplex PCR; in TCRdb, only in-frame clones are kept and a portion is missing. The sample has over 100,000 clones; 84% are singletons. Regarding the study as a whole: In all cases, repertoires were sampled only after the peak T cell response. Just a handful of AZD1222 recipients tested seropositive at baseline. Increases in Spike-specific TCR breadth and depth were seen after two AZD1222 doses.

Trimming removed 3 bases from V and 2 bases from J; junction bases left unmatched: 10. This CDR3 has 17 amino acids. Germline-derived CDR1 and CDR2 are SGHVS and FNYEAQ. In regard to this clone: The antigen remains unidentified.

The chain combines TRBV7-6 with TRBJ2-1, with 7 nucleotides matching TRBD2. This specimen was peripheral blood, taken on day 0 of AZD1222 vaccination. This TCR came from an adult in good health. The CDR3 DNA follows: TGTGCCAGCAGCTTGGGTCTAGCGGTCACGACCTACAATGAGCAGTTCTTC. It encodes CASSLGLAVTTYNEQFF.